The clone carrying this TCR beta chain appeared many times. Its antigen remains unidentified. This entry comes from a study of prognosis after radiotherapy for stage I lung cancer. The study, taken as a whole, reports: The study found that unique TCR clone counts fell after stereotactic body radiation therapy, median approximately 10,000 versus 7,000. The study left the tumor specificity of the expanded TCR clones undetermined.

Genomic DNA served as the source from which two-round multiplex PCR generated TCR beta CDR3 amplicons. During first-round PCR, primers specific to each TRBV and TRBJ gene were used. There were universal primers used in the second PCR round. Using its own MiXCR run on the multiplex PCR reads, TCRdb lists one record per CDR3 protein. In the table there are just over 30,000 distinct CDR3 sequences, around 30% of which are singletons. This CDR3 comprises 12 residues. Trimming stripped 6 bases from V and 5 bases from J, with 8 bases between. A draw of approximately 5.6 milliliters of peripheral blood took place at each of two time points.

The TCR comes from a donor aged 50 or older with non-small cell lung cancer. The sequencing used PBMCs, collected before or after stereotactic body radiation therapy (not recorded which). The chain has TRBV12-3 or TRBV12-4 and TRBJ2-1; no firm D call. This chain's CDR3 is CASSRQNNEQFF. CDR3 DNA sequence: TGTGCCAGCAGCCGTCAAAACAATGAGCAGTTCTTC.